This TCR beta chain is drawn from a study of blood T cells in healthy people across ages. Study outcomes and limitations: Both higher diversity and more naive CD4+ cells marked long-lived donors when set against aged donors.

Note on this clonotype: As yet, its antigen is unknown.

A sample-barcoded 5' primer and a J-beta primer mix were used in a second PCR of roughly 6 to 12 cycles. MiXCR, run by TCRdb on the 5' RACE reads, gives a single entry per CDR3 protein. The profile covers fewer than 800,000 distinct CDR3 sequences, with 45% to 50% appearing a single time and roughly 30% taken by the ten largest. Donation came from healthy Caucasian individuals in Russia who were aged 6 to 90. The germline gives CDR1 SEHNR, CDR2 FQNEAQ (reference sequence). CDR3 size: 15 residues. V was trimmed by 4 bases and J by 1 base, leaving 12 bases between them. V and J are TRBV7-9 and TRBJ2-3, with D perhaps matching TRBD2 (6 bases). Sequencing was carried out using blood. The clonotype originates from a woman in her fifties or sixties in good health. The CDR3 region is CASSSSVVGTDTQYF. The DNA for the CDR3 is TGTGCCAGCAGCTCTAGCGTGGTGGGCACAGATACGCAGTATTTT.